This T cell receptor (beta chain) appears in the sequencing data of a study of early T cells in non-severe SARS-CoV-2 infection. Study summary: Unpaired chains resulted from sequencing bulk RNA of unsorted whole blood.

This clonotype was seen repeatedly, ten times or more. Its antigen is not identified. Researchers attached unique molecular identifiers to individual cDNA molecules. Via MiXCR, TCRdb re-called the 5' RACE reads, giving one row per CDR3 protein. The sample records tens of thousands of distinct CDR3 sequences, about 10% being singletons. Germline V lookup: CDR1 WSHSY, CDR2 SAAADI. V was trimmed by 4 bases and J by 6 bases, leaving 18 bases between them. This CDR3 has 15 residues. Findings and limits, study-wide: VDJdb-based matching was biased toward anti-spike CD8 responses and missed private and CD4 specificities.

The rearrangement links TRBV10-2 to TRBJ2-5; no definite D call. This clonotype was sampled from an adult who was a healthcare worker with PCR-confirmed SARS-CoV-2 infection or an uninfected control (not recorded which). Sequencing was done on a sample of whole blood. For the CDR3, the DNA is TGCGCCAGCAGTGTGGACCGCGGATACGTGAAGACCCAGTACTTC. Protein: CASSVDRGYVKTQYF.